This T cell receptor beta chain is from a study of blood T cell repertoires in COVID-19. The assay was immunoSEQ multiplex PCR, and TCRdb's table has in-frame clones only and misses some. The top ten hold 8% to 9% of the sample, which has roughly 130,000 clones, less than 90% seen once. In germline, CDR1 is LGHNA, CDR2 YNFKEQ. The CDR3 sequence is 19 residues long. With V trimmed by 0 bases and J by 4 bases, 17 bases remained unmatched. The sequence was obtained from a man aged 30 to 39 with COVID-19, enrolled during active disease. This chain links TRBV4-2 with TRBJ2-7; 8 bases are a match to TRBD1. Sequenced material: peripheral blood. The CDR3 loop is CASSQDFAGGPTLGYEQYF. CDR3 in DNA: TGTGCCAGCAGCCAAGATTTTGCAGGGGGCCCAACGTTGGGTTACGAGCAGTACTTC.